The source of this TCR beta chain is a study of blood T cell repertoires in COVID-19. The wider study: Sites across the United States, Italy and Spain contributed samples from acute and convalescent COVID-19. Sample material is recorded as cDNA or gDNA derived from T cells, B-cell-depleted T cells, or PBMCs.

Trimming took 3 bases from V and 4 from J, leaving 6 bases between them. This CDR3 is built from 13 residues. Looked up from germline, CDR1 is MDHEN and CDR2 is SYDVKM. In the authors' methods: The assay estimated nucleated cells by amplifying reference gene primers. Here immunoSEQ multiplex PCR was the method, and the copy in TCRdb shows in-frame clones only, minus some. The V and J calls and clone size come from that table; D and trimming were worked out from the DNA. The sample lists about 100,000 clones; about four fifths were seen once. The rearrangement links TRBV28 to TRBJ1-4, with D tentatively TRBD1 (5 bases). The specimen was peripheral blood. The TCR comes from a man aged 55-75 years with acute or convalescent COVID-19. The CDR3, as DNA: TGTGCCAGCAGTTTCGGGGGTAATGAAAAACTGTTTTTT. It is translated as CASSFGGNEKLFF.